The rows below give T cell receptor beta chains drawn from one sample of a study of blood T cell repertoires in COVID-19. The data were produced by immunoSEQ multiplex PCR, yet TCRdb's version contains in-frame clones alone and is incomplete. The repertoire holds 200,000 or so clones, 80% seen once, with about 5.5% in the top ten. Input material: peripheral blood. Receptor source: a woman in her 70s with acute or convalescent COVID-19. Both conserved end residues are part of each CDR3. D genes are given only for firm matches. Only some rows state a clone size, as once, few, many or a class for expanded clones.

v_call,clone_size,cdr3_length,j_call,d_call,cdr3_nt,cdr3_aa
TRBV7-2,NA,16,TRBJ2-2,TRBD2,TGTGCCAGCAGCTTAGTGGCCGGGACTATGGCCGGGGAGCTGTTTTTT,CASSLVAGTMAGELFF
TRBV12-3/TRBV12-4,NA,11,TRBJ2-7,NA,TGTGCCAGCAGCTATTCCTACGAGCAGTACTTC,CASSYSYEQYF
TRBV27,NA,19,TRBJ1-6,TRBD1,TGTGCCAGCAGTTTATGGGGACAGGGGGCTTATTCCTATAATTCACCCCTCCACTTT,CASSLWGQGAYSYNSPLHF
TRBV9,once,16,TRBJ2-3,TRBD2,TGTGCCAGCAGCGTAGTTTCTAGCGGGGCCACAGATACGCAGTATTTT,CASSVVSSGATDTQYF
TRBV5-4,once,14,TRBJ1-4,NA,TGTGCCAGCAGCTTGGTAGGGGTTGGGGAAAAACTGTTTTTT,CASSLVGVGEKLFF
TRBV6-6,NA,15,TRBJ1-5,TRBD1,TGTGCCAGCAGTCCGACAGGGGGCGGCAATCAGCCCCAGCATTTT,CASSPTGGGNQPQHF
TRBV12-3/TRBV12-4,NA,12,TRBJ1-1,NA,TGTGCCAGCACTGTGAGGGGGACTGAAGCTTTCTTT,CASTVRGTEAFF
TRBV11-2,NA,16,TRBJ2-2,NA,TGTGCCAGCAGCTTAACAGGGAGGGTTAACACCGGGGAGCTGTTTTTT,CASSLTGRVNTGELFF
TRBV4-1,few,19,TRBJ2-7,TRBD2,TGCGCCAGCAGCCAAGATATGGTAGCGGGAGGGTACTTCTCCTACGAGCAGTACTTC,CASSQDMVAGGYFSYEQYF
TRBV19,NA,14,TRBJ2-3,NA,TGTGCCAGTAGTATCGGGCAGGGGTCAGATACGCAGTATTTT,CASSIGQGSDTQYF
TRBV6-5,few,15,TRBJ1-3,TRBD1,TGTGCCAGCAGTTCCGAGACAGGGTTCGGAAACACCATATATTTT,CASSSETGFGNTIYF
TRBV25-1,NA,18,TRBJ2-2,NA,TGTGCCAGCAGTTCCTCCTGGGGGGATACCTTAAACACCGGGGAGCTGTTTTTT,CASSSSWGDTLNTGELFF